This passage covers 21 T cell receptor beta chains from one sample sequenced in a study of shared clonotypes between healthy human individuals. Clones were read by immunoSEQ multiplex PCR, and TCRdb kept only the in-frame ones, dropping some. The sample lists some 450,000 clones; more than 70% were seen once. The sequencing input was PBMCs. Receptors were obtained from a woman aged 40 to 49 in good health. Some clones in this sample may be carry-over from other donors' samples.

The CDR3 loop is CASRSSYEQYF. For the CDR3, the DNA is TGTGCCAGCAGATCCAGCTACGAGCAGTACTTC. J is TRBJ2-7 and V is TRBV11-2; D call uncertain. Looked up from germline, CDR1 is SGHAT and CDR2 is FQNNGV. Trimming took 6 bases from V and 3 from J, leaving 6 bases between them. The CDR3 sequence is 11 residues long.

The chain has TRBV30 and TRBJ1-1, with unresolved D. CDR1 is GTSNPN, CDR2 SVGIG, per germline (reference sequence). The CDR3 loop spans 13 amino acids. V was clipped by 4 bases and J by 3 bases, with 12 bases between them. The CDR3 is CAWNPGRDTEAFF. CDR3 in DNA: TGTGCCTGGAATCCGGGCCGGGACACTGAAGCTTTCTTT.

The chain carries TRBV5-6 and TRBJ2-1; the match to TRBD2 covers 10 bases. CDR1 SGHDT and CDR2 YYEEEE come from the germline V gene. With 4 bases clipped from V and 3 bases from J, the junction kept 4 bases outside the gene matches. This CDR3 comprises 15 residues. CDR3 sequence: CASSPAGGVYNEQFF. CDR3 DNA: TGTGCCAGCAGCCCAGCGGGAGGGGTCTACAATGAGCAGTTCTTC.

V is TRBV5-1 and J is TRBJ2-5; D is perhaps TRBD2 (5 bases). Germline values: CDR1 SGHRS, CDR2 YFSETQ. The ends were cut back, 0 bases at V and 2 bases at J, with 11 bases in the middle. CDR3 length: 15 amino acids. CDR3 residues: CASSLANGKQETQYF. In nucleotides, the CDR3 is TGCGCCAGCAGCTTGGCAAACGGGAAACAAGAGACCCAGTACTTC. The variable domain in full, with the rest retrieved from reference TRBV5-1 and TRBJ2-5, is KAGVTQTPRYLIKTRGQQVTLSCSPISGHRSVSWYQQTPGQGLQFLFEYFSETQRNKGNFPGRFSGRQFSNSRSEMNVSTLELGDSALYLCASSLANGKQETQYFGPGTRLLVL.

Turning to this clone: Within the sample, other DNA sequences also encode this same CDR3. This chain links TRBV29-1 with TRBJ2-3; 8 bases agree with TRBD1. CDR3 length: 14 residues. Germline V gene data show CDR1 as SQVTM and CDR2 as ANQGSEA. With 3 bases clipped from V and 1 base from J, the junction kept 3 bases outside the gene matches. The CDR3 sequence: CSVDRGLGTDTQYF. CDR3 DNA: TGCAGCGTTGACAGGGGGCTAGGCACAGATACGCAGTATTTT.

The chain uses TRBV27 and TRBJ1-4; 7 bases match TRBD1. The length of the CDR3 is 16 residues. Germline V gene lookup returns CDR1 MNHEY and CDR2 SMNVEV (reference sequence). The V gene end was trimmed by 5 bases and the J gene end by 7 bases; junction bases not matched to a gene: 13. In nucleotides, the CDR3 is TGTGCCAGCAGTGCACGACAGGGTCGGGGTAGTGAAAAACTGTTTTTT. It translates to CASSARQGRGSEKLFF.

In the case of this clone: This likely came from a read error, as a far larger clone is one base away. CDR3 amino acids: CASSESAYEQYF. In nucleotides, the CDR3 is TGCGCCAGCAGTGAGTCAGCCTACGAGCAGTACTTC. This chain uses TRBV10-2 with TRBJ2-7; unclear D gene. Germline CDR1 WSHSY, CDR2 SAAADI. The CDR3 has 12 residues. The ends were cut back, 0 bases at V and 2 bases at J, with 2 bases in the middle.

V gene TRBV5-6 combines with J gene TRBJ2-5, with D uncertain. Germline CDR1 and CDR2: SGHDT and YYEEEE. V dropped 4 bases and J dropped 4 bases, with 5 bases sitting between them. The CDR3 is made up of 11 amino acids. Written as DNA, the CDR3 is TGTGCCAGCAGCGTAAGAGAGACCCAGTACTTC. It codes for CASSVRETQYF.

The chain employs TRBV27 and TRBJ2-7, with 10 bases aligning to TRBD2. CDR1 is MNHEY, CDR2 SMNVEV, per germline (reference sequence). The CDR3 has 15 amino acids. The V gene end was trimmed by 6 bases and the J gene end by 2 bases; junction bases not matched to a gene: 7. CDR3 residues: CASRSKREGTYEQYF. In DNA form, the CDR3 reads TGTGCCAGCAGATCCAAGCGGGAGGGAACCTACGAGCAGTACTTC.

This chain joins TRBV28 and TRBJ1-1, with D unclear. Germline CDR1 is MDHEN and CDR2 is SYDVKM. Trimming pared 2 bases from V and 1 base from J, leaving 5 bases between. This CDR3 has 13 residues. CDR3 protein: CASSLARNTEAFF. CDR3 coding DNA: TGTGCCAGCAGTTTAGCCAGGAACACTGAAGCTTTCTTT.

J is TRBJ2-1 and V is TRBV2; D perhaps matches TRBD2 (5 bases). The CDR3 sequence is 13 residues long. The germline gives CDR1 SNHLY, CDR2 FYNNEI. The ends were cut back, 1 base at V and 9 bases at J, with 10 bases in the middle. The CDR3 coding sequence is TGTGCCAGCAGTGAAGGGCTAGCAAGTGAGCAGTTCTTC. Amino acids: CASSEGLASEQFF.

Here the CDR3 DNA reads TGTGCCAGCAGTTACTCGAACAGGGCTGAGCAGTTCTTC. Its protein product is CASSYSNRAEQFF. The chain uses TRBV6-6 and TRBJ2-1; the D gene is possibly TRBD1 (6 bases). Germline V gives CDR1 MNHNY, CDR2 SVGAGI (reference sequence). Trimming removed 0 bases from V and 9 bases from J, with 9 bases in between. This CDR3 has 13 amino acids.

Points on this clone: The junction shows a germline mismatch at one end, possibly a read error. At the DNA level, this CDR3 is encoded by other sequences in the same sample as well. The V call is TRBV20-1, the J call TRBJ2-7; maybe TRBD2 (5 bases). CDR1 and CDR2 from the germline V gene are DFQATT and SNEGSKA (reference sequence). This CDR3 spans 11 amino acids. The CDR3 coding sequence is TGCAGTGCTTTTAGCGTTTACGAACAGTACTTC. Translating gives CSAFSVYEQYF.

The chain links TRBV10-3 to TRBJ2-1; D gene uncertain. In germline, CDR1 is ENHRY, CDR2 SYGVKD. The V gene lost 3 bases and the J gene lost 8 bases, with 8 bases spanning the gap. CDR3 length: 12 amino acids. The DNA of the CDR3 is TGTGCCATCAGTGAATACCCGCATGAGCAGTTCTTC. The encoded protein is CAISEYPHEQFF.

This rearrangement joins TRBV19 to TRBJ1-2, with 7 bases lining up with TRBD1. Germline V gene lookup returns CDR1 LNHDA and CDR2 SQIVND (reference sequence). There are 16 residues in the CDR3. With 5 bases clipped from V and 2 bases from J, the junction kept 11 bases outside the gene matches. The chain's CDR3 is CASSPRTGSTNYGYTF. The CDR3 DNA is TGTGCCAGTAGTCCCCGGACAGGCTCGACCAACTATGGCTACACCTTC.

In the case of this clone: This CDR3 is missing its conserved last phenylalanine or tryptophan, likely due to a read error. The CDR3 DNA reads TGCAGCGTTCTTACTACGACAGGGAACACTGAAGCTTTCCTT. This encodes CSVLTTTGNTEAFL. The genes are TRBV29-1 and TRBJ1-1; TRBD1 might be the D (6 bases). V lost 5 bases and J lost 1, with 14 bases in between. Germline CDR1 is SQVTM and CDR2 is ANQGSEA. CDR3 length equals 14 residues.

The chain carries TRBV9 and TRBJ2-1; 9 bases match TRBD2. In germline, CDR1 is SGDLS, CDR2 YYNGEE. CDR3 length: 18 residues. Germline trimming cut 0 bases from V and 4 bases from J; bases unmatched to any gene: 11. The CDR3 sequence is CASSVALAGLSGYNEQFF. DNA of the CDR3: TGTGCCAGCAGCGTAGCCCTAGCGGGACTCTCCGGGTACAATGAGCAGTTCTTC.

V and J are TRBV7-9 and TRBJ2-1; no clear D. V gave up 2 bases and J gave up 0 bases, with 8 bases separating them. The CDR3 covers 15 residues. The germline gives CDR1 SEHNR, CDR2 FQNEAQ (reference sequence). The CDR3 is CASSLSLSSYNEQFF. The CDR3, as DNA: TGTGCCAGCAGCTTAAGTCTTAGCTCCTACAATGAGCAGTTCTTC. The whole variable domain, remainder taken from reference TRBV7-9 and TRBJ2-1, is DTGVSQNPRHKITKRGQNVTFRCDPISEHNRLYWYRQTLGQGPEFLTYFQNEAQLEKSRLLSDRFSAERPKGSFSTLEIQRTEQGDSAMYLCASSLSLSSYNEQFFGPGTRLTVL.

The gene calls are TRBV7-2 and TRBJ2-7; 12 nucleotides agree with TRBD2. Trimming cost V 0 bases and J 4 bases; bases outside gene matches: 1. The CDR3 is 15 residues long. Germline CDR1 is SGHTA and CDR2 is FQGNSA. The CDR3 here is CASSLAGTSGYEQYF. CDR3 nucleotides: TGTGCCAGCAGCTTAGCCGGGACTAGCGGGTACGAGCAGTACTTC. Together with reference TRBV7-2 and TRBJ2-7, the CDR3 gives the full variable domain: GAGVSQSPSNKVTEKGKDVELRCDPISGHTALYWYRQSLGQGLEFLIYFQGNSAPDKSGLPSDRFSAERTGGSVSTLTIQRTQQEDSAVYLCASSLAGTSGYEQYFGPGTRLTVT.

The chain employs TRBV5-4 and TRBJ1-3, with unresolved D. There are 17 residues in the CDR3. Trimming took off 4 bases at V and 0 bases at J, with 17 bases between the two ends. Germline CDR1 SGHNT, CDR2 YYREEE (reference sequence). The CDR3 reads CASSLGSPSSSGNTIYF. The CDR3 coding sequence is TGTGCCAGCAGCCTAGGTAGCCCTTCGAGCTCTGGAAACACCATATATTTT.

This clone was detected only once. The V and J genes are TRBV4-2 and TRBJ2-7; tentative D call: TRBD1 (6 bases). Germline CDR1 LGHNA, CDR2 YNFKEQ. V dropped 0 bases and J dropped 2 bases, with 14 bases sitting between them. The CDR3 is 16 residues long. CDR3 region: CASSQDWNRDTYEQYF. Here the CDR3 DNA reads TGTGCCAGCAGCCAAGATTGGAACAGGGATACCTACGAGCAGTACTTC.